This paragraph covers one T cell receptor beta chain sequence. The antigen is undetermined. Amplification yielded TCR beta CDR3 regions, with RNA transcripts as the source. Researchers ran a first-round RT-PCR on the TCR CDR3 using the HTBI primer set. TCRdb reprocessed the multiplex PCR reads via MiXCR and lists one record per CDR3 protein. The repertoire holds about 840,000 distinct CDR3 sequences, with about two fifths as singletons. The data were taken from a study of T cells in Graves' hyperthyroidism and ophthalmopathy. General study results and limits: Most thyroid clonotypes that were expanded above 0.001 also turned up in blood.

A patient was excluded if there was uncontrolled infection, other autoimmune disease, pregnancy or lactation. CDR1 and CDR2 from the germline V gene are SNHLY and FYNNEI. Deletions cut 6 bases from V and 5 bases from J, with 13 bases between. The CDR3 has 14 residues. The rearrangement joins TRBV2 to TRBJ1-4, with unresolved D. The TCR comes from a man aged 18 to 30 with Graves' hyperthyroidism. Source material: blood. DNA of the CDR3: TGTGCCAGCAGCTCCAGGACGGCGAATGAAAAACTGTTTTTT. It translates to CASSSRTANEKLFF.